The T cell receptor beta chain described here comes from a study of blood T cells in healthy people across ages. This CDR3 is built from 13 residues. The V end lost 5 bases, the J end lost 6 bases, and 8 bases lay between the germline ends. Caucasian individuals from Russia who were healthy and aged about 6 to 90 acted as donors. Peripheral blood, about 9.8 milliliters per donor, was collected. Primed by a sample-barcoded 5' primer and a J-beta primer mix, a second PCR proceeded for 7 to 11 cycles. Each cDNA molecule was tagged by a template-switch adaptor that had 12 random nucleotides. Via MiXCR, TCRdb re-called the 5' RACE reads, giving one row per CDR3 protein. The repertoire consists of about 1.1 million distinct CDR3 sequences, with around two fifths occurring once and the leading ten covering 10% to 15%.

What was sequenced was blood. This clonotype was sampled from a man between 18 and 35 years old in good health. The chain recombines TRBV12-3 or TRBV12-4 with TRBJ1-6; D is ambiguous. The DNA of the CDR3 is TGTGCCAGCAGTGGAAGGGCTAATTCACCCCTCCACTTT. It codes for CASSGRANSPLHF.